These 26 T cell receptor beta chains were all obtained from the same sample, sequenced in a study of blood T cell repertoires in COVID-19. Profiled with immunoSEQ multiplex PCR; TCRdb holds only in-frame clones, not every one. Of 130,000 to 150,000 clones in the sample, roughly 80% were seen once. Source material: peripheral blood. The origin of the receptors is a man between 65 and 85 years old who had recovered from COVID-19.

This sequence joins TRBV19 and TRBJ1-2; 9 bases fit TRBD1. The germline CDR1 and CDR2 sequences are LNHDA and SQIVND (reference sequence). The V segment lost 3 bases and the J segment 2 bases; nucleotides outside the gene matches: 4. This CDR3 has 15 residues. The CDR3 protein is CASSIAGTGNYGYTF. DNA for the CDR3: TGTGCCAGTAGTATTGCCGGGACAGGGAACTATGGCTACACCTTC.

The chain links TRBV5-4 to TRBJ2-1; no firm D call. CDR3 length: 15 amino acids. Per germline, CDR1 SGHNT and CDR2 YYREEE (reference sequence). V was trimmed by 4 bases and J by 5 bases, leaving 16 bases between them. CDR3 in DNA: TGTGCCAGCAGCCCGACGCCCATAACAGACAATGAGCAGTTCTTC. It translates to CASSPTPITDNEQFF.

The chain combines TRBV19 with TRBJ2-7; 9 bases line up with TRBD2. The CDR3 runs 15 residues. Unmatched junction bases numbered 9, after V lost 3 bases and J lost 6 bases. Germline assignment: CDR1 LNHDA and CDR2 SQIVND (reference sequence). The CDR3 DNA is TGTGCCAGTAGTATCATGGCGGGAGGGGATGGCGAGCAGTACTTC. Translating it yields CASSIMAGGDGEQYF.

The V gene is TRBV5-1, the J gene TRBJ2-3; TRBD1 agrees at 7 bases. In germline, CDR1 is SGHRS, CDR2 YFSETQ. V was pared by 7 bases and J by 2 bases, with 10 bases of the junction left unmatched. The CDR3 has 15 amino acids. In DNA form, the CDR3 reads TGCGCCAGCGCTCAACGACAGGGCCTCACAGATACGCAGTATTTT. Its translation: CASAQRQGLTDTQYF.

V usage is TRBV27 and J usage is TRBJ2-7; 9 bases are a match to TRBD1. The CDR3 runs 14 residues. J gave up 2 bases and V 5 bases, and 4 bases lay outside the gene matches. The germline gives CDR1 MNHEY, CDR2 SMNVEV (reference sequence). CDR3 loop: CASSHRDRAYEQYF. The CDR3 region has the DNA TGTGCCAGCAGTCACCGGGACAGGGCCTACGAGCAGTACTTC.

This clone came up a few times. This chain uses TRBV5-1 with TRBJ1-6; 9 bases fit TRBD1. J was trimmed by 10 bases and V by 4 bases; bases with no gene match: 6. CDR1 is SGHRS, CDR2 YFSETQ, per germline. The CDR3 runs to 14 residues. The CDR3 nucleotides are TGCGCCAGCAGCCCGACAGGGGGGAACTCACCCCTCCACTTT. Translation: CASSPTGGNSPLHF. Combining the CDR3 with reference TRBV5-1 and TRBJ1-6 gives the whole variable domain KAGVTQTPRYLIKTRGQQVTLSCSPISGHRSVSWYQQTPGQGLQFLFEYFSETQRNKGNFPGRFSGRQFSNSRSEMNVSTLELGDSALYLCASSPTGGNSPLHFGNGTRLTVT.

This clone was recorded once. The chain is built from TRBV24-1 and TRBJ2-2, with a possible D match to TRBD1 (6 bases). The germline V gene encodes CDR1 KGHDR and CDR2 SFDVKD. The CDR3 loop spans 15 amino acids. Trimming removed 2 bases at V and 6 bases at J, with 12 bases between. The CDR3 nucleotides are TGTGCCACCAGTGATTCAGGGGTTGGCTCCGGGGAGCTGTTTTTT. Protein product: CATSDSGVGSGELFF.

The chain employs TRBV7-3 and TRBJ2-4; 11 bases align to TRBD2. The trim removed 4 bases at V and 0 bases at J, leaving 5 bases unmatched. This CDR3 comprises 17 residues. Germline CDR1 and CDR2: SGHTA and FQGTGA. CDR3 DNA sequence: TGTGCCAGCAGCTGGCCGGGACTAGCGGTAGCCAAAAACATTCAGTACTTC. This encodes CASSWPGLAVAKNIQYF.

The chain has TRBV10-3 and TRBJ2-7; 7 bases agree with TRBD2. The CDR3 totals 13 residues. J gave up 6 bases and V 2 bases, and 4 bases lay outside the gene matches. CDR1 and CDR2 (germline): ENHRY, SYGVKD. This chain's CDR3 is CAISEETSFEQYF. CDR3 sequence (DNA): TGTGCCATCAGTGAGGAGACTAGCTTCGAGCAGTACTTC.

CDR3 region: CASSPSYEQYF. CDR3 nucleotide sequence: TGCGCCAGCAGTCCCAGCTACGAGCAGTACTTC. The J gene is TRBJ2-7, the V gene TRBV10-1, with D unresolved. CDR1 WNHNN and CDR2 SYGVQD come from the germline V gene (reference sequence). The CDR3 runs 11 residues. Trimming shortened V by 5 bases and J by 3 bases, and 5 bases separated the two germline ends.

The rearrangement joins TRBV7-8 to TRBJ1-5, with no clear D. CDR3 length: 15 residues. Trimming pared 5 bases from V and 0 bases from J, leaving 11 bases between. Germline V gene lookup returns CDR1 SGHVS and CDR2 FQNEAQ. The CDR3 reads CASSGTEYSNQPQHF. In DNA, the CDR3 is TGTGCCAGCAGCGGTACTGAGTATAGCAATCAGCCCCAGCATTTT.

The V gene is TRBV7-9, the J gene TRBJ1-6; D is uncertain. The CDR3 covers 15 residues. Germline-derived CDR1 and CDR2 are SEHNR and FQNEAQ (reference sequence). V shed 4 bases and J shed 7 bases, with 14 bases lying between them. The CDR3 spells CASSSNFQANSPLHF. CDR3 nucleotides: TGTGCCAGCAGCTCCAACTTCCAGGCGAATTCACCCCTCCACTTT. Full variable domain (outside the CDR3, taken from reference TRBV7-9 and TRBJ1-6): DTGVSQNPRHKITKRGQNVTFRCDPISEHNRLYWYRQTLGQGPEFLTYFQNEAQLEKSRLLSDRFSAERPKGSFSTLEIQRTEQGDSAMYLCASSSNFQANSPLHFGNGTRLTVT.

The chain couples TRBV10-3 to TRBJ2-7; 8 bases are a match to TRBD2. Trimming cost V 4 bases and J 2 bases; bases outside gene matches: 13. The length of the CDR3 is 17 residues. Germline-derived CDR1 and CDR2 are ENHRY and SYGVKD. The CDR3 reads CAISVGVGIAGPYEQYF. The CDR3, as DNA: TGTGCCATCAGTGTGGGAGTGGGGATAGCGGGGCCCTACGAGCAGTACTTC.

The chain combines TRBV19 with TRBJ2-1; 12 nucleotides line up with TRBD2. The J segment lost 4 bases and the V segment lost 4 bases, leaving 8 bases of the junction unmatched. CDR1 is LNHDA and CDR2 is SQIVND in the germline V gene (reference sequence). The CDR3 is 17 residues long. As DNA, the CDR3 is TGTGCCAGTAGTACCCCCGGGACTAGCGGGTTTTACAATGAGCAGTTCTTC. Translated: CASSTPGTSGFYNEQFF.

The V and J genes are TRBV5-1 and TRBJ2-5, with TRBD2 identical over 10 bases. Trimming removed 0 bases from V and 2 bases from J; junction bases left unmatched: 10. The CDR3 is 18 residues long. The V gene's germline CDR1 is SGHRS and CDR2 YFSETQ. The CDR3 sequence is CASSLGVGTSGVQETQYF. CDR3 nucleotides: TGCGCCAGCAGCTTGGGGGTGGGCACTAGCGGGGTTCAAGAGACCCAGTACTTC.

This clone showed up just a few times. CDR3 sequence reads: CASSPNPERQFF. The DNA of the CDR3 is TGTGCCAGCAGCCCAAACCCTGAGAGGCAGTTCTTC. The chain links TRBV7-2 to TRBJ2-1; D call uncertain. CDR1 SGHTA and CDR2 FQGNSA come from the germline V gene. Trimming stripped 5 bases from V and 12 bases from J, with 14 bases between. This CDR3 is built from 12 residues.

The rearrangement uses TRBV5-6 and TRBJ1-2, with TRBD1 as a possible D gene (5 bases). This CDR3 contains 15 residues. V shed 4 bases and J shed 2 bases, with 15 bases lying between them. Germline V lookup: CDR1 SGHDT, CDR2 YYEEEE. The CDR3 region is CASSILTGLNYGYTF. Here the CDR3 DNA reads TGTGCCAGCAGCATTTTAACAGGCTTAAACTATGGCTACACCTTC.

This chain joins TRBV5-6 and TRBJ2-1, with a possible D match to TRBD2 (5 bases). The ends were cut back, 0 bases at V and 9 bases at J, with 10 bases in the middle. CDR1 is SGHDT and CDR2 is YYEEEE in the germline V gene. This CDR3 spans 13 amino acids. For the CDR3, the DNA is TGTGCCAGCAGCTTGGCCGAAGGGAGTGAGCAGTTCTTC. Encoded protein: CASSLAEGSEQFF.

The table lists this clone with a count of one. V gene TRBV11-2 combines with J gene TRBJ2-7, with D perhaps matching TRBD1 (6 bases). Germline V gives CDR1 SGHAT, CDR2 FQNNGV. Trimming cost V 8 bases and J 3 bases, with 14 bases left between them. This CDR3 has 13 amino acids. DNA for the CDR3: TGTGCCAGCGAGGAGCCACAGGGCTACGAGCAGTACTTC. Protein: CASEEPQGYEQYF.

This chain uses TRBV2 with TRBJ1-5; D not resolved. The germline CDR1 and CDR2 sequences are SNHLY and FYNNEI. CDR3 length: 12 amino acids. The ends were cut back, 6 bases at V and 4 bases at J, with 7 bases in the middle. The CDR3, as DNA: TGTGCCAGCAGCGATAGTAATCAGCCCCAGCATTTT. Encoded protein: CASSDSNQPQHF.

The V and J genes are TRBV18 and TRBJ2-5; TRBD2 might be the D (6 bases). The CDR3 runs to 15 residues. Germline V lookup: CDR1 KGHSH, CDR2 LQKENI. V was shortened by 9 bases and J by 3 bases, with 20 bases between the two germline ends. The CDR3 coding sequence is TGTGCCAGTTCTAAACCGGGGGTACCGAAAGAGACCCAGTACTTC. This gives the protein CASSKPGVPKETQYF.

The chain employs TRBV29-1 and TRBJ2-5, with D possibly TRBD2 on 5 matching bases. This CDR3 is built from 12 residues. The V end lost 3 bases, the J end lost 5 bases, and 10 bases lay between the germline ends. The germline V gene encodes CDR1 SQVTM and CDR2 ANQGSEA. The CDR3 DNA sequence: TGCAGCGTTGACTCGGGAATGGAGACCCAGTACTTC. This codes for CSVDSGMETQYF.

The V and J genes are TRBV29-1 and TRBJ2-3, with D uncertain. Germline values: CDR1 SQVTM, CDR2 ANQGSEA. Trimming shortened V by 6 bases and J by 2 bases, and 12 bases separated the two germline ends. The CDR3 is made up of 13 amino acids. The CDR3 reads CSVAPWATDTQYF. CDR3 coding DNA: TGCAGCGTCGCCCCCTGGGCCACAGATACGCAGTATTTT.

V gene TRBV19 combines with J gene TRBJ2-5; 8 bases line up with TRBD1. V lost 3 bases, J lost 4 bases, and 4 bases stayed unmatched. The CDR3 has 14 amino acids. In germline, CDR1 is LNHDA, CDR2 SQIVND (reference sequence). The CDR3 region has the DNA TGTGCCAGTAGTATCAGGGGGCAGGGAGAGACCCAGTACTTC. Translation: CASSIRGQGETQYF.

The rearrangement links TRBV10-3 to TRBJ2-7, with D maybe TRBD2 (6 bases). The germline CDR1 and CDR2 sequences are ENHRY and SYGVKD. CDR3 size: 15 residues. V was trimmed by 7 bases and J by 4 bases, leaving 20 bases between them. This CDR3 is CAIMGLRERVYEQYF. The DNA of the CDR3 is TGTGCCATCATGGGACTCCGAGAAAGAGTTTACGAGCAGTACTTC.

The rearrangement joins TRBV12-5 to TRBJ1-2; 8 nucleotides match TRBD1. J lost 5 bases, V lost 3 bases, and 14 bases had no gene match. Per germline, CDR1 LGHNT and CDR2 FRNRAP. The CDR3 contains 17 residues. The CDR3 loop is CASGLISSGQVLYGYTF. The CDR3 bases are TGTGCTAGTGGTTTAATTAGTTCGGGACAGGTCTTATATGGCTACACCTTC.